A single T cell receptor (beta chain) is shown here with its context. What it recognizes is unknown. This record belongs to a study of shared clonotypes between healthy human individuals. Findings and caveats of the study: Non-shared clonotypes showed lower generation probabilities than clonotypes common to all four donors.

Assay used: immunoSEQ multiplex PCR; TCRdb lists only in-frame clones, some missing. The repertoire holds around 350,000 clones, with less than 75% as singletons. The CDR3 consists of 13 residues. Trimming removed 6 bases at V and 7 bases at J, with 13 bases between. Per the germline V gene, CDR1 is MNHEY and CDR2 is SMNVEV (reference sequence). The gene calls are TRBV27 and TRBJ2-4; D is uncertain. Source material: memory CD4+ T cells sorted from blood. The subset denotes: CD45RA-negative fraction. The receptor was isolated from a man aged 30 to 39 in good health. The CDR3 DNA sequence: TGTGCCAGCAGAGAGGACGCTTTGAACATTCAGTACTTC. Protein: CASREDALNIQYF.